This T cell receptor (beta chain) is drawn from a study of a mutant IDH1 vaccine in newly diagnosed glioma. This CDR3 has 15 residues. V lost 7 bases, J lost 0 bases, and 15 bases lay in between. Germline lookup yields CDR1 MDHEN and CDR2 SYDVKM. Specified time point: week 23, last vaccination. Vaccinated patients received 300 ug of mutant IDH1 20-mer peptide per dose, with topical imiquimod. Astrocytomas found in donors were new, WHO grade 3 or 4, IDH1-mutant and ATRX-lost. Libraries were prepared by immunoSEQ multiplex PCR; TCRdb keeps only in-frame clonotypes and omits some of them. This table has roughly 29,000 clones, around 80% appearing once. On this clone: Antigen unknown.

The sequencing used PBMCs, collected from a glioma patient whose treatment included an IDH1 peptide vaccine. The receptor's source is a woman aged 18-29 years with glioma. The chain joins TRBV28 to TRBJ1-2; perhaps TRBD1 as D (6 bases). The CDR3 region is CASIGQSSTNYGYTF. As DNA, the CDR3 is TGTGCCAGCATAGGACAGTCATCAACTAACTATGGCTACACCTTC.